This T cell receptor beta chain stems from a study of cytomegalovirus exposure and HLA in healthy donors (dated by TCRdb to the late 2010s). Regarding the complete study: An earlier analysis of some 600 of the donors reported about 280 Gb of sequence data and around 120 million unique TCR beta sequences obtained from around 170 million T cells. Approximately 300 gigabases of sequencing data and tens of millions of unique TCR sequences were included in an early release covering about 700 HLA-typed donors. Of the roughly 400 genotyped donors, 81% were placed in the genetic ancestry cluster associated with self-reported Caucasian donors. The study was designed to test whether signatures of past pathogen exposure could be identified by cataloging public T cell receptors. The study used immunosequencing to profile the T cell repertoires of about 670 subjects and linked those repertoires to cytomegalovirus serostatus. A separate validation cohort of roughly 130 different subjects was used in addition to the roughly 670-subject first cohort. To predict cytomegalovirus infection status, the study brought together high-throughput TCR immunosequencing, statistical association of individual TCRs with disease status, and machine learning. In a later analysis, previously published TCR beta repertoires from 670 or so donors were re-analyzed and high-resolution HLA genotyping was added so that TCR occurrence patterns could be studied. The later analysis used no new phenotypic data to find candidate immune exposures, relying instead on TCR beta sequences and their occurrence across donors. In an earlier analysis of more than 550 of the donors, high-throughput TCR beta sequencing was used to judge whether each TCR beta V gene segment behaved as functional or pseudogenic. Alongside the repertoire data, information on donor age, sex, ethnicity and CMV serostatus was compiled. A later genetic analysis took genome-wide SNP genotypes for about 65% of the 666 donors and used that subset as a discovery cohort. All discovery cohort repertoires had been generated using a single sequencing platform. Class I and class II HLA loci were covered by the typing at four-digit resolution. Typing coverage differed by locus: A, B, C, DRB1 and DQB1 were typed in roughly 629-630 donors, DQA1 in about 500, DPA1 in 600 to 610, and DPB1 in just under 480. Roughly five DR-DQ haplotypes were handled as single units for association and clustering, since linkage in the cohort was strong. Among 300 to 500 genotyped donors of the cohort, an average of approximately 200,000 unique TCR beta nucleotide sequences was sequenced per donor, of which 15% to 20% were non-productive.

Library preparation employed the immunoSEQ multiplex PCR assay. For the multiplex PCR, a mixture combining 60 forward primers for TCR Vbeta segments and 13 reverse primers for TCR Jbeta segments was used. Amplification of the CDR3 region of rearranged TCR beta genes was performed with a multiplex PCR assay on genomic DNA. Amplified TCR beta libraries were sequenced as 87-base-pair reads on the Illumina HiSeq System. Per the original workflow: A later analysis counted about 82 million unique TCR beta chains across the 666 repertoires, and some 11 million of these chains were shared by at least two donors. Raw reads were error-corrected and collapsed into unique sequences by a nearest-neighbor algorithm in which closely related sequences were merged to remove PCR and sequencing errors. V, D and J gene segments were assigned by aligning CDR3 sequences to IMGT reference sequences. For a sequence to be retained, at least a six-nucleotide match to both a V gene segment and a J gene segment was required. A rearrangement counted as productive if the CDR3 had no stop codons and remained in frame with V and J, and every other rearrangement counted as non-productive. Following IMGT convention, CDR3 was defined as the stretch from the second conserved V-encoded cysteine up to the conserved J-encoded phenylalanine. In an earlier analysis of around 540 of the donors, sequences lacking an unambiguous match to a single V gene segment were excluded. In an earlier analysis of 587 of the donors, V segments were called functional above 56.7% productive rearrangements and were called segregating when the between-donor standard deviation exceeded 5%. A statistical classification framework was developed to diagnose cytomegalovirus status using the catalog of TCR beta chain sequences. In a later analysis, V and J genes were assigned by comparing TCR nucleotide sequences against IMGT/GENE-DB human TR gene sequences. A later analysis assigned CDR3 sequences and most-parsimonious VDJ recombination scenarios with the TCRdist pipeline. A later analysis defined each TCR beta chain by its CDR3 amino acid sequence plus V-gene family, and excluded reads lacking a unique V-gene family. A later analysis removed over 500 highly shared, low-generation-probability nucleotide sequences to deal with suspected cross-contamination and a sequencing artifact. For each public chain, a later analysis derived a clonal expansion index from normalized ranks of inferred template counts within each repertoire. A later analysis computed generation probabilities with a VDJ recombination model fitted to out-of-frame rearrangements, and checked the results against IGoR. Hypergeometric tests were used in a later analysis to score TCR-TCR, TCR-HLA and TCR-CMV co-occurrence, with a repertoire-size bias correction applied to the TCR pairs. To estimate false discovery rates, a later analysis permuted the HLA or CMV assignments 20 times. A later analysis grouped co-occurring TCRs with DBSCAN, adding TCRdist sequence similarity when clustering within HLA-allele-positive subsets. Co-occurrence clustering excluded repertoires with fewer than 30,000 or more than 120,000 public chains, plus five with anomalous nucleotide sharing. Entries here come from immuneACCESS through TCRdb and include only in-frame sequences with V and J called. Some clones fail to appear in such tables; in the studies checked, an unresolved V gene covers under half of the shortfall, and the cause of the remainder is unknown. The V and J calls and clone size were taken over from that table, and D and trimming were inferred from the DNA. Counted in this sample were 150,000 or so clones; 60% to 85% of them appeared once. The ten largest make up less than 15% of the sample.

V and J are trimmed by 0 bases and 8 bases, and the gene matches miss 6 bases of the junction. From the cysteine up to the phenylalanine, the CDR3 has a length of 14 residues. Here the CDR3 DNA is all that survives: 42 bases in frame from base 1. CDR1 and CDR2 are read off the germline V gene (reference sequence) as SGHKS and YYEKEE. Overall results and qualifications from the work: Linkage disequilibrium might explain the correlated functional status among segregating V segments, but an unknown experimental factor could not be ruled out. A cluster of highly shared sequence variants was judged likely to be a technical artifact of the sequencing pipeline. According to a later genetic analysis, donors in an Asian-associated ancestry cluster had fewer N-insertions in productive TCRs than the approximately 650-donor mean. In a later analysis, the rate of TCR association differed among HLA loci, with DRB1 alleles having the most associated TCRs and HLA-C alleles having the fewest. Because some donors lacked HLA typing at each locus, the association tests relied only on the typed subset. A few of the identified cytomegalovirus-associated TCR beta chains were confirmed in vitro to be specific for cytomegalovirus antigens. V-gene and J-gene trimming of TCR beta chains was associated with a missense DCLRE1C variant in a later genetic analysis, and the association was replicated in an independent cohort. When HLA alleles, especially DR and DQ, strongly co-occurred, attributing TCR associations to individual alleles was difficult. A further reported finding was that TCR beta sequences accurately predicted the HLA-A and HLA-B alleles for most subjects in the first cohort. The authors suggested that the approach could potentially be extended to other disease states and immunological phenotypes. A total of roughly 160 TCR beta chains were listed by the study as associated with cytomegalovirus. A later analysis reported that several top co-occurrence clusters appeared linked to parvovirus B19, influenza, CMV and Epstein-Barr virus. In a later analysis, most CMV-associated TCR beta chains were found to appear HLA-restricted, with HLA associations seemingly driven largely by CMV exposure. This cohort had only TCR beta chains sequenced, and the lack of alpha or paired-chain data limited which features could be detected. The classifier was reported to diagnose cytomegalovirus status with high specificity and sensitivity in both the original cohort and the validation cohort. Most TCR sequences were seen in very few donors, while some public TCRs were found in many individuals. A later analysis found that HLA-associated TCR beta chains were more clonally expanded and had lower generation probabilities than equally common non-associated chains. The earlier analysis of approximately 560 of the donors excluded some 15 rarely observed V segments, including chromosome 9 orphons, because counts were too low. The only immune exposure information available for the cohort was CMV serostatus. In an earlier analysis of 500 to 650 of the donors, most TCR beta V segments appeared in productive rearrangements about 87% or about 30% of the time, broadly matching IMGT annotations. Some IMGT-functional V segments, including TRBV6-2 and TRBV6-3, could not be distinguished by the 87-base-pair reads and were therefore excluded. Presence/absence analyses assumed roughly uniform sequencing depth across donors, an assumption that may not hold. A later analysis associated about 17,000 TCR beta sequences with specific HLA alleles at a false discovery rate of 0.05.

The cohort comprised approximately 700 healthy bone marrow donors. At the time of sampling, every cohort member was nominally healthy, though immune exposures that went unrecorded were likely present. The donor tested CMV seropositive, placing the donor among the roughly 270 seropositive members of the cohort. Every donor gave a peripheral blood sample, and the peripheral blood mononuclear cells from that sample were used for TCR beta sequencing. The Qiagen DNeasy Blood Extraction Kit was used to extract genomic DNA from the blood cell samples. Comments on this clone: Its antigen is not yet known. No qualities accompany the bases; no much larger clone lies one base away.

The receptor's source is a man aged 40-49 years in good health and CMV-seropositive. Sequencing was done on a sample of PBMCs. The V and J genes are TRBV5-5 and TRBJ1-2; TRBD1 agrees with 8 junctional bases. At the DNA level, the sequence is TGTGCCAGCAGCTTGGCGCCGACAGGGGTGGGCTACACCTTC. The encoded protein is CASSLAPTGVGYTF. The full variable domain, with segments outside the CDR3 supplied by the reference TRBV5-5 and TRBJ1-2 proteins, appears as DAGVTQSPTHLIKTRGQQVTLRCSPISGHKSVSWYQQVLGQGPQFIFQYYEKEERGRGNFPDRFSARQFPNYSSELNVNALLLGDSALYLCASSLAPTGVGYTFGSGTRLTVV.